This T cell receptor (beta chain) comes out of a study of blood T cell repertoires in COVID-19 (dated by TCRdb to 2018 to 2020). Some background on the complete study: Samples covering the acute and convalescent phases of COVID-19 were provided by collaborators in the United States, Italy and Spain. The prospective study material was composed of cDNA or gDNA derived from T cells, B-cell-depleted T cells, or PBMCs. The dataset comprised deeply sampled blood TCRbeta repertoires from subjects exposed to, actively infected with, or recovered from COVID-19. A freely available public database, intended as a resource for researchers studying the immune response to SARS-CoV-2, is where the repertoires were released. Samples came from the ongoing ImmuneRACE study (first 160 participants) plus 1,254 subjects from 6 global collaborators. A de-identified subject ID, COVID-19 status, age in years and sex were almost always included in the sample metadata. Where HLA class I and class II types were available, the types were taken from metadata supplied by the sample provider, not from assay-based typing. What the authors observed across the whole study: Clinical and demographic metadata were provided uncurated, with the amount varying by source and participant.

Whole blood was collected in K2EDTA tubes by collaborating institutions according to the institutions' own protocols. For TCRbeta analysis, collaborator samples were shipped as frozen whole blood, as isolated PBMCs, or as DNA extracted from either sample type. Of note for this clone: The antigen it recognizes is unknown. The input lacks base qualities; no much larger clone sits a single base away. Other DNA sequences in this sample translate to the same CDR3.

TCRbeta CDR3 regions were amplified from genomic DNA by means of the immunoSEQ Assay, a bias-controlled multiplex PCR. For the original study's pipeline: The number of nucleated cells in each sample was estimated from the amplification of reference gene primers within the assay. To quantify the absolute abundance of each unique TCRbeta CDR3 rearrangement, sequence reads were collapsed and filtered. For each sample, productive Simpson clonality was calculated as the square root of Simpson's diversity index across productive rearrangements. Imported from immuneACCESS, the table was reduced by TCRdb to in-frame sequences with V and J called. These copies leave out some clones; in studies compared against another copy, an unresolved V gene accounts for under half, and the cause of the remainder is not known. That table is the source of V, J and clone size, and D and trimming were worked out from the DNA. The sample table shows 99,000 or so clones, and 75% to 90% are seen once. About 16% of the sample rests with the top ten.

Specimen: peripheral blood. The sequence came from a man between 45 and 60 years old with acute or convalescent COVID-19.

The nucleotides are TGTGCCAGCAGTGGGGGCCCAGATACGCAGTATTTT. Its product reads: CASSGGPDTQYF. The receptor chain draws on TRBV2 and TRBJ2-3; TRBD1 is perhaps the D gene, given 5 matching bases. Measured from the cysteine to the phenylalanine, the CDR3 is 12 residues long. The kept DNA is CDR3 alone, 36 bases in frame from the first base. CDR1 SNHLY and CDR2 FYNNEI were looked up in the germline V gene. Between the V and J ends, shortened by 4 bases and 4 bases respectively, the junction contains 6 bases.